This TCR beta chain was observed in a study of T cell responses to AZD1222 COVID-19 vaccine. Second doses at about 4 or about 12 weeks were pooled. Points from the study as a whole: Females outnumbered males among donors, who were mostly white British; clonal diversity was possibly underestimated.

The junction had 6 bases not matched to a gene; V was cut back by 5 bases and J by 6 bases. CDR3 length: 15 residues. Germline lookup yields CDR1 MNHEY and CDR2 SVGEGT. Here immunoSEQ multiplex PCR was the method, and the copy in TCRdb shows in-frame clones only, minus some. The sample gives roughly 46,000 clones, approximately 88% of which show up once; roughly 25% is in the top ten. With respect to this clone: Its antigen is as yet unknown.

This sequence was found in an adult who received the AZD1222 COVID-19 vaccine. Here the sequenced sample was peripheral blood, taken 28 days after the second AZD1222 dose. The J gene is TRBJ1-5, the V gene TRBV6-2 or TRBV6-3; TRBD1 aligns across 11 bases. CDR3: CASSRGQGARQPQHF. Here the CDR3 DNA reads TGTGCCAGCAGTAGAGGACAGGGGGCGCGTCAGCCCCAGCATTTT.